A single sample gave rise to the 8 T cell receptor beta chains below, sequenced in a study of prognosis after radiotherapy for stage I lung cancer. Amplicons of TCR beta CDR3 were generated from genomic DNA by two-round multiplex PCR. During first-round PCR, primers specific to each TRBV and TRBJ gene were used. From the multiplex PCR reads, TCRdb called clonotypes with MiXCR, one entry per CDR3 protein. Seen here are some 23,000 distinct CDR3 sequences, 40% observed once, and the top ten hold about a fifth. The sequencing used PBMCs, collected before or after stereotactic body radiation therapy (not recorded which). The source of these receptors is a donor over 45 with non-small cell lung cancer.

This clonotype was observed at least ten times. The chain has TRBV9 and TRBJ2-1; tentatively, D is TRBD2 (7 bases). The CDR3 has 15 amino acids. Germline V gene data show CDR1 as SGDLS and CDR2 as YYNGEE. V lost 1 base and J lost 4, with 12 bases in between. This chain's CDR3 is CASSVLGGPYNEQFF. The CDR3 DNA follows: TGTGCCAGCAGCGTATTGGGGGGGCCATACAATGAGCAGTTCTTC. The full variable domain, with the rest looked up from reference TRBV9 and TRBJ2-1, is DSGVTQTPKHLITATGQRVTLRCSPRSGDLSVYWYQQSLDQGLQFLIQYYNGEERAKGNILERFSAQQFPDLHSELNLSSLELGDSALYFCASSVLGGPYNEQFFGPGTRLTVL.

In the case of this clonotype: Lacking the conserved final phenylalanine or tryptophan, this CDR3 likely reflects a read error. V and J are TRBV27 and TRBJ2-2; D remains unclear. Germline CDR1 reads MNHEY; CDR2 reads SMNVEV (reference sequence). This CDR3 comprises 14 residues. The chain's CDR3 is CASSYGAGTGELFS. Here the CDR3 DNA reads TGTGCCAGCAGTTACGGAGCCGGAACCGGTGAGCTGTTTTCT.

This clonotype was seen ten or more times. The CDR3 sequence: CSAIPGAGGLDTQYF. CDR3 coding DNA: TGCAGTGCTATCCCGGGAGCGGGAGGGTTAGATACGCAGTATTTT. V usage is TRBV20-1 and J usage is TRBJ2-3; 10 nucleotides agree with TRBD2. Germline V gene lookup returns CDR1 DFQATT and CDR2 SNEGSKA (reference sequence). Trimming at V came to 4 bases and at J to 5 bases, leaving 9 bases not matched to a gene. The length of the CDR3 is 15 residues.

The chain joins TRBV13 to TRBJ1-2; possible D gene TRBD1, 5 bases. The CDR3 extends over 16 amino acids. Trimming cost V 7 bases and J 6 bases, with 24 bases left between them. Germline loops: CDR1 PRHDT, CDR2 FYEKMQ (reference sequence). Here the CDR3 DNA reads TGTGCCAGCATCCCACTAGGTTTGGAGGGGAGAAATGGCTACACCTTC. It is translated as CASIPLGLEGRNGYTF.

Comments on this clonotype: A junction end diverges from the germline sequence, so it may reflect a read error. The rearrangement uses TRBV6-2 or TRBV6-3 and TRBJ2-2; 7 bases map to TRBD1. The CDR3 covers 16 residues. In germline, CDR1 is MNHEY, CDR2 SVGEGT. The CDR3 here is CASTYGYRGNTGELFF. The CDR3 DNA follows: TGTGCCAGCACTTACGGGTACAGGGGTAACACCGGGGAGCTGTTTTTT.

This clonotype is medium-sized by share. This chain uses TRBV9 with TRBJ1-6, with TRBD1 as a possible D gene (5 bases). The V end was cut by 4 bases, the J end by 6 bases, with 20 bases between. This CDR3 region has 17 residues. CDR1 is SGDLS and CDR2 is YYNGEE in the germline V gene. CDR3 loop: CASSQSLDEGTNSPLHF. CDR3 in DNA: TGTGCCAGCAGCCAGAGCCTTGACGAGGGGACTAATTCACCCCTCCACTTT.

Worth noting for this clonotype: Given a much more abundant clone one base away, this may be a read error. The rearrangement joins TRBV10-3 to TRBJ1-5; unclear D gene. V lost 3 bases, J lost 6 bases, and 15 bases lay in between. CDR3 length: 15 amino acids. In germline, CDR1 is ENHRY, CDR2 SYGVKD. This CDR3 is CAISDVGKSCQPQHF. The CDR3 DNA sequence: TGTGCCATCAGTGACGTGGGGAAGTCTTGTCAGCCCCAGCATTTT.

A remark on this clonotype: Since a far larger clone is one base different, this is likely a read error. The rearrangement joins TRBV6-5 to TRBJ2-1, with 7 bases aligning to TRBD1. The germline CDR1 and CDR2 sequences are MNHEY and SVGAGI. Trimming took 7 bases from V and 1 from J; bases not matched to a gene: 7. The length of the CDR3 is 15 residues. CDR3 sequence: CASTLEQGSYNEQFF. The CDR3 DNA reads TGTGCCAGCACACTCGAACAGGGGTCCTACAATGAGCAGTTCTTC.